The 25 T cell receptor beta chains below come from one sample, sequenced in a study of blood T cells in healthy people across ages. Through a sample-barcoded 5' primer and a J-beta primer mix, a second PCR was run for roughly 6 to 12 cycles. Each CDR3 protein gets one entry after TCRdb re-called the 5' RACE reads with MiXCR. The sample shows 700,000 to 900,000 distinct CDR3 sequences, roughly 50% of them seen only once. Sequencing was carried out using blood. All receptors come from an elderly man in good health.

This clonotype was picked up a small number of times. The CDR3 sequence: CASPPSGSYNEQFF. The CDR3 nucleotides read TGTGCCAGCCCCCCTAGCGGATCCTACAATGAGCAGTTCTTC. The chain uses TRBV28 and TRBJ2-1, with 7 positions matching TRBD2. Germline-derived CDR1 and CDR2 are MDHEN and SYDVKM. V was clipped by 8 bases and J by 1 base; unmatched bases: 5. CDR3 length equals 14 residues.

This clonotype was picked up a small number of times. The rearrangement joins TRBV27 to TRBJ2-1; D not certain. V was cut by 2 bases and J by 3 bases, with 17 bases left in between. The CDR3 covers 17 residues. CDR1 is MNHEY, CDR2 SMNVEV, per germline (reference sequence). The CDR3 bases are TGTGCCAGCAGTTTACGTCTGGGTGGACGGGTCTACAATGAGCAGTTCTTC. Protein product: CASSLRLGGRVYNEQFF.

This chain uses TRBV12-3 or TRBV12-4 with TRBJ1-6; 8 bases line up with TRBD1. This CDR3 is 14 amino acids long. V gave up 6 bases and J gave up 14 bases; unmatched junction bases: 12. This CDR3 is CASRAGTGPSTLHF. The CDR3 DNA follows: TGTGCCAGCAGGGCCGGGACAGGACCTTCTACCCTCCACTTT.

This clonotype occurred a few times. The chain carries TRBV7-3 and TRBJ2-3; 10 bases align to TRBD2. This CDR3 spans 16 amino acids. Germline CDR1 is SGHTA and CDR2 is FQGTGA. The J segment lost 5 bases and the V segment lost 4 bases, leaving 9 bases of the junction unmatched. The CDR3 reads CASSSWDLAGEDTQYF. Here the CDR3 DNA reads TGTGCCAGCAGCTCTTGGGACCTAGCGGGAGAAGATACGCAGTATTTT.

V and J are TRBV25-1 and TRBJ2-7; a weak D match, TRBD2 (6 bases). The CDR3 has 13 residues. With 8 bases removed from V and 0 bases from J, the gap between germline ends came to 11 bases. Germline V gives CDR1 MGHDK, CDR2 SYGVNS. DNA of the CDR3: TGTGCCAGCGTTCTTAGCGGCTCCTACGAGCAGTACTTC. It translates to CASVLSGSYEQYF.

The sample holds one count of this clonotype. The rearrangement uses TRBV12-3 or TRBV12-4 and TRBJ2-3, with 12 bases lining up with TRBD2. Trimming took 6 bases from V and 5 from J; bases not matched to a gene: 0. The CDR3 totals 13 residues. For the CDR3, the DNA is TGTGCCAGCAGACTAGCGGGAGGAGATACGCAGTATTTT. Its protein product is CASRLAGGDTQYF.

J is TRBJ2-5 and V is TRBV2; the D gene is possibly TRBD1 (5 bases). The J call may be faulty, since TRBJ2-7 better matches the DNA end. The germline V gene encodes CDR1 SNHLY and CDR2 FYNNEI. The CDR3 has 12 residues. The CDR3 loop is CASSGPGIEQYF. DNA for the CDR3: TGTGCCAGCAGTGGTCCAGGGATCGAGCAGTACTTC.

J is TRBJ2-4 and V is TRBV12-3 or TRBV12-4; 7 nucleotides agree with TRBD2. Judging by the DNA end, TRBJ2-7 fits better; the J call may be wrong. This CDR3 has 15 residues. CDR3 residues: CASSPLGEGHYEQYF. CDR3 DNA sequence: TGTGCCAGCAGTCCCCTCGGGGAGGGTCACTACGAGCAGTACTTC.

In its sample, this clonotype was seen a few times. The chain couples TRBV4-2 to TRBJ2-7; 8 bases match TRBD2. V was pared by 1 base and J by 7 bases, with 3 bases of the junction left unmatched. CDR3 length equals 13 residues. CDR1 and CDR2 (germline): LGHNA, YNFKEQ. The CDR3: CASSQGAGAEQYF. The CDR3 DNA follows: TGTGCCAGCAGCCAAGGAGCGGGAGCTGAGCAGTACTTC.

This clonotype came up a few times. The J gene is TRBJ2-1, the V gene TRBV5-1, with 8 positions matching TRBD2. Germline V gene data show CDR1 as SGHRS and CDR2 as YFSETQ. This CDR3 region has 15 residues. V trimming: 4 bases; J trimming: 2 bases; junction bases outside the gene matches: 5. CDR3 region: CASSATSGTYNEQFF. For the CDR3, the DNA is TGCGCCAGCAGCGCCACTAGCGGTACCTACAATGAGCAGTTCTTC.

V and J are TRBV24-1 and TRBJ2-7; D is unclear. V lost 0 bases, J lost 5 bases, and 1 base lay in between. Per the germline V gene, CDR1 is KGHDR and CDR2 is SFDVKD. This CDR3 has 11 amino acids. The CDR3 spells CATSDLDEQYF. CDR3 bases: TGTGCCACCAGTGATTTGGACGAGCAGTACTTC.

The table lists this clonotype with a few counts. The chain uses TRBV7-6 and TRBJ2-5; the D gene is possibly TRBD2 (5 bases). Trimming cost V 1 base and J 2 bases, with 11 bases left between them. Germline V gives CDR1 SGHVS, CDR2 FNYEAQ. The length of the CDR3 is 15 residues. The CDR3 is CASSLVGLAQETQYF. In DNA, the CDR3 is TGTGCCAGCAGCTTAGTAGGTCTAGCACAAGAGACCCAGTACTTC.

The gene calls are TRBV13 and TRBJ1-2; D is unresolved. V was cut by 5 bases and J by 4 bases, with 17 bases left in between. The CDR3 is 15 amino acids. Germline V gives CDR1 PRHDT, CDR2 FYEKMQ (reference sequence). The CDR3: CASSPEDLPPYGYTF. The DNA of the CDR3 is TGTGCCAGCAGCCCCGAGGACCTACCCCCCTATGGCTACACCTTC.

The chain recombines TRBV7-8 with TRBJ2-5; D ambiguous. TRBJ2-7 explains the end of the DNA better; the J call may be wrong. The CDR3 loop spans 15 amino acids. Germline V gene sequence: CDR1 SGHVS, CDR2 FQNEAQ. The CDR3 DNA reads TGTGCCAGCAGCTTACCTACGAAGCAAACCTACGAGCAGTACTTC. Amino acids: CASSLPTKQTYEQYF.

The chain recombines TRBV5-1 with TRBJ2-5, with D unclear. Between the trimmed V and J ends, which lost 5 bases and 5 bases, there was a span of 10 bases. This CDR3 comprises 12 residues. Germline V CDR1 and CDR2: SGHRS, YFSETQ. DNA of the CDR3: TGCGCCAGCAGTAGGAATTCGGAGACCCAGTACTTC. Amino acids: CASSRNSETQYF.

The chain is built from TRBV2 and TRBJ2-1, with 9 bases fitting TRBD2. The CDR3 extends over 14 amino acids. Germline-derived CDR1 and CDR2 are SNHLY and FYNNEI. The V segment lost 8 bases and the J segment 9 bases; nucleotides outside the gene matches: 11. Written as DNA, the CDR3 is TGTGCCAGCGGGGCGGGAGGGTTTACAGGTGAGCAGTTCTTC. Its translation: CASGAGGFTGEQFF.

The gene calls are TRBV2 and TRBJ2-1; D is undetermined. Germline V CDR1 and CDR2: SNHLY, FYNNEI. The ends were cut back, 0 bases at V and 6 bases at J, with 12 bases in the middle. There are 15 residues in the CDR3. The CDR3 nucleotides are TGTGCCAGCAGTGAAGCGCTTCCTAGTCGCAATGAGCAGTTCTTC. It specifies CASSEALPSRNEQFF.

In its sample, this clonotype was seen a few times. V and J are TRBV10-1 and TRBJ2-7, with D hard to call. This CDR3 region has 12 residues. CDR1 and CDR2 (germline): WNHNN, SYGVQD (reference sequence). V was trimmed by 8 bases and J by 1 base, leaving 9 bases between them. The CDR3 sequence: CASSVGSYEQYF. The DNA of the CDR3 is TGCGCCAGCTCCGTCGGGTCCTACGAGCAGTACTTC.

V is TRBV10-3 and J is TRBJ2-1; the D gene is possibly TRBD2 (7 bases). The V end was cut by 5 bases, the J end by 6 bases, with 14 bases between. This CDR3 contains 14 residues. CDR1 and CDR2 from the germline V gene are ENHRY and SYGVKD. The CDR3 sequence: CAISLGGGSNEQFF. The CDR3 DNA reads as TGTGCCATCAGTTTAGGGGGAGGGAGCAATGAGCAGTTCTTC.

This clonotype was seen more than once but under ten times. V gene TRBV20-1 combines with J gene TRBJ2-1; D unclear. This CDR3 is built from 12 residues. The ends were cut back, 6 bases at V and 4 bases at J, with 10 bases in the middle. From germline, CDR1 is DFQATT and CDR2 SNEGSKA (reference sequence). The CDR3 sequence: CSAYDIYNEQFF. CDR3 bases: TGCAGTGCCTACGACATATACAATGAGCAGTTCTTC.

The chain couples TRBV5-1 to TRBJ2-7, with TRBD1 identical over 7 bases. Trimming removed 4 bases from V and 3 bases from J; junction bases left unmatched: 7. Germline assignment: CDR1 SGHRS and CDR2 YFSETQ. The CDR3 sequence is 14 residues long. CDR3 sequence: CASSATGFHYEQYF. The CDR3 DNA sequence: TGCGCCAGCAGCGCGACAGGGTTTCACTACGAGCAGTACTTC.

The chain combines TRBV7-9 with TRBJ1-1; D remains ambiguous. The V end lost 3 bases, the J end lost 1 base, and 9 bases lay between the germline ends. Germline CDR1 SEHNR, CDR2 FQNEAQ (reference sequence). The CDR3 spans 14 residues. CDR3 in amino acids: CASSLGLPNTEAFF. CDR3 bases: TGTGCCAGCAGCTTGGGCCTACCGAACACTGAAGCTTTCTTT.

This clonotype was picked up a small number of times. The rearrangement links TRBV7-2 to TRBJ1-6; 8 bases line up with TRBD1. Losses at the gene ends were 3 bases for V and 8 bases for J; bases not matched to a gene: 9. Germline V gene data show CDR1 as SGHTA and CDR2 as FQGNSA. CDR3 length: 16 residues. The DNA of the CDR3 is TGTGCCAGCAGCTTGGGGCAGGGGGCATTTTATTCACCCCTCCACTTT. It specifies CASSLGQGAFYSPLHF. Supplemented by reference TRBV7-2 and TRBJ1-6, the full variable domain reads GAGVSQSPSNKVTEKGKDVELRCDPISGHTALYWYRQSLGQGLEFLIYFQGNSAPDKSGLPSDRFSAERTGGSVSTLTIQRTQQEDSAVYLCASSLGQGAFYSPLHFGNGTRLTVT.

The gene calls are TRBV3-1 and TRBJ2-1; TRBD2 might be the D (6 bases). V was shortened by 0 bases and J by 6 bases, with 12 bases between the two germline ends. The CDR3 is 15 residues long. CDR1 is LGHDT and CDR2 is YNNKEL in the germline V gene (reference sequence). This CDR3 reads CASSQDQLAGNEQFF. CDR3 sequence (DNA): TGTGCCAGCAGCCAAGATCAACTAGCCGGCAATGAGCAGTTCTTC.

The chain carries TRBV5-1 and TRBJ1-6; D unclear. Deletions cut 2 bases from V and 10 bases from J, with 16 bases between. Germline V lookup: CDR1 SGHRS, CDR2 YFSETQ. The CDR3 length is 15 residues. The CDR3 region has the DNA TGCGCCAGCAGCTTTAACGTAGACGGGAACTCACCCCTCCACTTT. Translated, it gives CASSFNVDGNSPLHF.